Listed here are 9 T cell receptor beta chains from one sample, sequenced in a study of healthy donors' naive CD4 and CD8 T cells. Starting from around 500 ng of total RNA, TCR libraries were made with linear amplification. TCRdb reprocessed the reads with MiXCR, giving one entry per CDR3 protein. The sample consists of 200,000 or so distinct CDR3 sequences, around three quarters of them appearing once. The sample consisted of naive CD4+ and CD8+ T cells sorted from blood, pooled from several donors. These receptors came from a pool of human donors in good health; the sample pools cells from several healthy donors.

The chain joins TRBV12-3 or TRBV12-4 to TRBJ1-3, with D hard to call. The CDR3 length is 14 residues. V was cut by 3 bases and J by 0 bases, with 6 bases left in between. CDR3 loop: CASSFSHSGNTIYF. The CDR3, as DNA: TGTGCCAGCAGTTTTAGTCACTCTGGAAACACCATATATTTT.

J is TRBJ2-3 and V is TRBV12-3 or TRBV12-4; 10 bases are a match to TRBD2. This CDR3 is built from 15 residues. V lost 6 bases, J lost 5 bases, and 8 bases stayed unmatched. The CDR3 loop reads CASSPLAGVRDTQYF. For the CDR3, the DNA is TGTGCCAGCAGCCCGCTAGCGGGAGTTAGAGATACGCAGTATTTT.

V usage is TRBV10-3 and J usage is TRBJ2-3, with 12 bases aligning to TRBD2. The CDR3 totals 16 residues. With V trimmed by 4 bases and J by 6 bases, 8 bases remained unmatched. The germline V gene encodes CDR1 ENHRY and CDR2 SYGVKD. The CDR3 is CAISVSTSGSGDTQYF. For the CDR3, the DNA is TGTGCCATCAGTGTGTCGACTAGCGGGAGCGGTGATACGCAGTATTTT.

This chain uses TRBV27 with TRBJ2-7; tentatively, D is TRBD2 (6 bases). Trimming took 6 bases from V and 5 from J, leaving 8 bases between them. This CDR3 is 11 amino acids long. Per the germline V gene, CDR1 is MNHEY and CDR2 is SMNVEV (reference sequence). CDR3 protein: CASSRGNEQYF. DNA for the CDR3: TGTGCCAGCAGCCGGGGGAACGAGCAGTACTTC.

This clonotype has only one observation. This sequence joins TRBV19 and TRBJ1-1; D ambiguous. Trimming took 4 bases from V and 3 from J, leaving 9 bases between them. Germline CDR1 reads LNHDA; CDR2 reads SQIVND (reference sequence). The CDR3 is 13 amino acids. The CDR3 spells CASSNSLYTEAFF. The CDR3 nucleotides are TGTGCCAGTAGTAACAGCCTATACACTGAAGCTTTCTTT.

The CDR3 region has the DNA TGTGCCAGCCTTAACGGGAAAAACATTCAGTACTTC. It encodes CASLNGKNIQYF. The J gene is TRBJ2-4, the V gene TRBV6-5; no firm D call. CDR3 length: 12 residues. Germline loops: CDR1 MNHEY, CDR2 SVGAGI. V shed 8 bases and J shed 4 bases, with 9 bases lying between them.

The chain combines TRBV14 with TRBJ1-4, with 7 bases matching TRBD1. Germline loops: CDR1 SGHDN, CDR2 FVKESK. There are 15 residues in the CDR3. Germline trimming cut 4 bases from V and 6 bases from J; bases unmatched to any gene: 8. CDR3 amino acids: CASSRSRGRDEKLFF. The CDR3 DNA reads TGTGCCAGCAGCCGTTCTAGGGGGCGCGATGAAAAACTGTTTTTT.

In its sample, this clonotype was seen once. The chain has TRBV19 and TRBJ1-2; D is possibly TRBD1 (5 bases). Trimming left V 6 bases short and J 7 bases short, with 24 bases between. The CDR3 totals 16 residues. CDR1 and CDR2 (germline): LNHDA, SQIVND (reference sequence). The CDR3 region is CASSSMDGTSTGGYTF. DNA for the CDR3: TGTGCCAGTAGCTCTATGGATGGGACCTCGACGGGTGGCTACACCTTC.

The chain joins TRBV6-5 to TRBJ1-5, with D unresolved. CDR1 is MNHEY, CDR2 SVGAGI, per germline. The V gene lost 2 bases and the J gene lost 4 bases, with 6 bases spanning the gap. The CDR3 totals 13 residues. CDR3 DNA: TGTGCCAGCAGTTACCTACCTAATCAGCCCCAGCATTTT. Protein: CASSYLPNQPQHF.